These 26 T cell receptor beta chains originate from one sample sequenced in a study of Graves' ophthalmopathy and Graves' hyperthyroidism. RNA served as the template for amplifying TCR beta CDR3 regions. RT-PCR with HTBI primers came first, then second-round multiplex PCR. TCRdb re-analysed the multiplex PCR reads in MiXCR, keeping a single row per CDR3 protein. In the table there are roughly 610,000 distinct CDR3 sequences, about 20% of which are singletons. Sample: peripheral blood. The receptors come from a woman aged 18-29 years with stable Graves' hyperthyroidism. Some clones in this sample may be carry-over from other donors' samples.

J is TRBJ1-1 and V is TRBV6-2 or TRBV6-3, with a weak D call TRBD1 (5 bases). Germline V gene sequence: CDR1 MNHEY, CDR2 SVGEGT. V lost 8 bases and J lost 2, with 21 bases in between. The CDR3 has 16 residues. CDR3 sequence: CASLPGGYLVNTEAFF. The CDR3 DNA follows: TGTGCCAGCCTCCCGGGGGGGTACCTGGTAAACACTGAAGCTTTCTTT.

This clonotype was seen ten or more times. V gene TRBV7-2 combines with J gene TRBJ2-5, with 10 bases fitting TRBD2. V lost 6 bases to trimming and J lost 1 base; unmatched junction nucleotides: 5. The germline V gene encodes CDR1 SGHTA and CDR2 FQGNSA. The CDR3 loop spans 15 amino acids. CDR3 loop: CASSPRTSGQETQYF. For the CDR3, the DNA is TGTGCCAGCAGTCCCCGGACTAGCGGCCAAGAGACCCAGTACTTC.

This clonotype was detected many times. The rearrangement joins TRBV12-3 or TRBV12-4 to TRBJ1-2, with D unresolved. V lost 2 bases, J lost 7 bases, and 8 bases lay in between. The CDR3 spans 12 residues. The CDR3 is CASSLSGSGYTF. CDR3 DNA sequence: TGTGCCAGCAGTTTATCTGGGTCTGGCTACACCTTC.

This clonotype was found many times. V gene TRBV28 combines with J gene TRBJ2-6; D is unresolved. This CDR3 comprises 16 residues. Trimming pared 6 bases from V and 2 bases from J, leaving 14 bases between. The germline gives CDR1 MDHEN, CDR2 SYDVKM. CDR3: CASRSTGPTGANVLTF. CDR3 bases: TGTGCCAGCAGATCAACGGGCCCGACTGGGGCCAACGTCCTGACTTTC.

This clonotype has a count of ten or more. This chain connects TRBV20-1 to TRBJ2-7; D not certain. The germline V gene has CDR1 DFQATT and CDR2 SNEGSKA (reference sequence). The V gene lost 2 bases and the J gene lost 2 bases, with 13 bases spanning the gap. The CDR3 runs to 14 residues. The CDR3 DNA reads TGCAGTGCTAGATCGTGGCACAGCACCTACGAGCAGTACTTC. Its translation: CSARSWHSTYEQYF.

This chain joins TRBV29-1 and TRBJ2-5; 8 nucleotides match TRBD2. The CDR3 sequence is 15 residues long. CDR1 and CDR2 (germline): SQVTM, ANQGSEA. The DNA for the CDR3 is TGCGCGGGGAAGTCCCGCCGGGAGGGGAGAGAGACCCAGTACTTC. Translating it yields CAGKSRREGRETQYF. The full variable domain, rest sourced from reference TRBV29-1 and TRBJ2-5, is SAVISQKPSRDICQRGTSLTIQCQVDSQVTMMFWYRQQPGQSLTLIATANQGSEATYESGFVIDKFPISRPNLTFSTLTVSNMSPEDSSIYLCAGKSRREGRETQYFGPGTRLLVL.

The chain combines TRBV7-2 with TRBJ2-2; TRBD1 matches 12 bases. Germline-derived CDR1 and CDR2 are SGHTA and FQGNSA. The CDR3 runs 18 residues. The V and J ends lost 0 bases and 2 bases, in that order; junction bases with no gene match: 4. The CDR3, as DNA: TGTGCCAGCAGCTTAGCGGGGACAGGGGGCTCCAACACCGGGGAGCTGTTTTTT. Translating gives CASSLAGTGGSNTGELFF. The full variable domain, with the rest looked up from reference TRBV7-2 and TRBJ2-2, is GAGVSQSPSNKVTEKGKDVELRCDPISGHTALYWYRQSLGQGLEFLIYFQGNSAPDKSGLPSDRFSAERTGGSVSTLTIQRTQQEDSAVYLCASSLAGTGGSNTGELFFGEGSRLTVL.

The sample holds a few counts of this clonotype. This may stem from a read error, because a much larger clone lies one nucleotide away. The CDR3 region is CASSPPGGLKNTEACF. The CDR3 DNA is TGTGCCAGCAGCCCGCCGGGAGGCTTGAAAAACACTGAAGCTTGCTTT. The rearrangement uses TRBV6-1 and TRBJ1-1; D is ambiguous. This CDR3 is built from 16 residues. CDR1 and CDR2 (germline): MNHNS, SASEGT.

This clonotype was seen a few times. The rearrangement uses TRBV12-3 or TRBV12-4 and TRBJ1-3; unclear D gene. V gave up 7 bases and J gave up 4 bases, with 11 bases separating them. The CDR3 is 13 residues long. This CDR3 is CASTRTQGNTIYF. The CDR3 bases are TGTGCCAGCACTCGAACTCAGGGAAACACCATATATTTT.

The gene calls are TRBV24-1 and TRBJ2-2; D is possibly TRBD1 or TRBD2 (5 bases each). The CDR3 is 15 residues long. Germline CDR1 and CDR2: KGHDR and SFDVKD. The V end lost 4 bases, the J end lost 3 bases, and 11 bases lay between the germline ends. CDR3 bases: TGTGCCACCAGTGAGCCCGGGGCAGACACCGGGGAGCTGTTTTTT. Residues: CATSEPGADTGELFF.

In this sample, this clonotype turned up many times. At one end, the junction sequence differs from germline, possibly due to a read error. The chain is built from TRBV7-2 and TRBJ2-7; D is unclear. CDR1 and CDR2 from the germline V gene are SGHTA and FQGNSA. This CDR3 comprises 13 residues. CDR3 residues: CASSLAGSYEQCF. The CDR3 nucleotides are TGTGCCAGCAGCTTAGCGGGATCCTACGAGCAGTGCTTC.

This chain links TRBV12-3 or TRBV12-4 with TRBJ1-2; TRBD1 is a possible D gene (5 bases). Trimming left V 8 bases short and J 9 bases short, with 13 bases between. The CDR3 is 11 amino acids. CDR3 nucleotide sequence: TGTGCCAGCGGCGGGACTCATCGCTACACCTTC. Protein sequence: CASGGTHRYTF.

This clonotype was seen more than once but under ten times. The chain's CDR3 is CASSDRSSGNTIYF. CDR3 bases: TGTGCCAGCAGTGACAGGAGCTCTGGAAACACCATATATTTT. V gene TRBV28 combines with J gene TRBJ1-3; a possible D gene is TRBD1 (6 bases). Between the trimmed V and J ends, which lost 5 bases and 0 bases, there was a span of 8 bases. CDR3 length equals 14 residues. Germline assignment: CDR1 MDHEN and CDR2 SYDVKM.

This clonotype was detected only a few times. The CDR3 nucleotides read TGTGCCAGCACCACTTTTTCCACATCGGACAGGGTGGATTCACCCCTCCACTTT. Protein sequence: CASTTFSTSDRVDSPLHF. V usage is TRBV28 and J usage is TRBJ1-6; 8 bases fit TRBD1. The ends lost 7 bases at V and 8 bases at J; junction bases unmatched: 19. This CDR3 has 18 amino acids. Per the germline V gene, CDR1 is MDHEN and CDR2 is SYDVKM.

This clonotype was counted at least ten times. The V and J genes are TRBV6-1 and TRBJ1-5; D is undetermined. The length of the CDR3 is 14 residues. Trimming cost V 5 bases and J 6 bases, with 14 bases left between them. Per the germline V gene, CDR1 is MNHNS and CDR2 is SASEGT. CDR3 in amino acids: CASSKSLIGQPQHF. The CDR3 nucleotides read TGTGCCAGCAGTAAGAGTTTGATTGGTCAGCCCCAGCATTTT.

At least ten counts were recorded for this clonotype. CDR3 loop: CASSPSSYNSPLHF. The CDR3 DNA reads TGTGCCAGCAGCCCTTCCTCCTATAATTCACCCCTCCACTTT. This chain connects TRBV12-3 or TRBV12-4 to TRBJ1-6; D is undetermined. V was shortened by 6 bases and J by 0 bases, with 6 bases between the two germline ends. This CDR3 has 14 amino acids.

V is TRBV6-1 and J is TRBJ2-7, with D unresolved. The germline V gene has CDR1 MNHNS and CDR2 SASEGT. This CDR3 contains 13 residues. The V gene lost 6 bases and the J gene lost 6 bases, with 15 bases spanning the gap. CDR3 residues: CASRRTVSFEQYF. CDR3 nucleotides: TGTGCCAGCAGGCGCACGGTATCGTTCGAGCAGTACTTC.

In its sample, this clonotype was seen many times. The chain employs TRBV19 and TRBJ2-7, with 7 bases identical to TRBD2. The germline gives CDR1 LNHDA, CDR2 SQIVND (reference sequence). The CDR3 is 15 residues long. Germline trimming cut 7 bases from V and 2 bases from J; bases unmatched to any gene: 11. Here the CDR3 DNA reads TGTGCCAGTACCACAACGTGGGGAGGGCCCTACGAGCAGTACTTC. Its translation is CASTTTWGGPYEQYF.

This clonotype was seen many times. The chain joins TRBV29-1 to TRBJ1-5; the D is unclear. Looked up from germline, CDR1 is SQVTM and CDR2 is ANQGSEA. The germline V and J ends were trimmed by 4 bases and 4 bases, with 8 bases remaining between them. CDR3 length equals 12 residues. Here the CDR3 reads CSVGRPNQPQHF. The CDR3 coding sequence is TGCAGCGTTGGACGTCCAAATCAGCCCCAGCATTTT.

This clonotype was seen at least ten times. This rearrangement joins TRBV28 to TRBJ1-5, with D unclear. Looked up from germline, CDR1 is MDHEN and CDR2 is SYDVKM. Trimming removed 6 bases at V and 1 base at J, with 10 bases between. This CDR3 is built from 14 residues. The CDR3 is CASRRSSSNQPQHF. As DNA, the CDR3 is TGTGCCAGCAGACGAAGCTCCAGCAATCAGCCCCAGCATTTT. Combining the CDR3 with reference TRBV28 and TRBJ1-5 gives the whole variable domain DVKVTQSSRYLVKRTGEKVFLECVQDMDHENMFWYRQDPGLGLRLIYFSYDVKMKEKGDIPEGYSVSREKKERFSLILESASTNQTSMYLCASRRSSSNQPQHFGDGTRLSIL.

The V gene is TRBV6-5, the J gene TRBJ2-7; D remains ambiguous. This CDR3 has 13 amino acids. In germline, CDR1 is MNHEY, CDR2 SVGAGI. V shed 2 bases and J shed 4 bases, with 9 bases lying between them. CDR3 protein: CASSYKASYEQYF. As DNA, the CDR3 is TGTGCCAGCAGTTACAAGGCTTCTTACGAGCAGTACTTC.

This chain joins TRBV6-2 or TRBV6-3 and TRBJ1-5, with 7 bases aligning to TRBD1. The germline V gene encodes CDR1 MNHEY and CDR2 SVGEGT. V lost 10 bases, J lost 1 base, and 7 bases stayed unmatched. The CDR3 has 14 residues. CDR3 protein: CATKRQGSNQPQHF. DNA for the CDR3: TGTGCCACCAAGCGACAGGGAAGCAATCAGCCCCAGCATTTT.

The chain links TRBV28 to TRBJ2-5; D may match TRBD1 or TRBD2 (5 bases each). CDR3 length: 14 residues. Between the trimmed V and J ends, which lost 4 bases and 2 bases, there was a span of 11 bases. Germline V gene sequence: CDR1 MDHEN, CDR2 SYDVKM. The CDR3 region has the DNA TGTGCCAGCAGTTGGTTGGGGGAGCAAGAGACCCAGTACTTC. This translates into CASSWLGEQETQYF.

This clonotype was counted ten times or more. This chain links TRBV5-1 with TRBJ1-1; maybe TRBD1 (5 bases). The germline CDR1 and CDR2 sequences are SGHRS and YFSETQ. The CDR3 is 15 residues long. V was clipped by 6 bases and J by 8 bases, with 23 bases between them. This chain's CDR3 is CASTLWDPGRGEAFF. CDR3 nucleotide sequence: TGCGCCAGCACCCTCTGGGACCCGGGTAGAGGGGAAGCTTTCTTT.

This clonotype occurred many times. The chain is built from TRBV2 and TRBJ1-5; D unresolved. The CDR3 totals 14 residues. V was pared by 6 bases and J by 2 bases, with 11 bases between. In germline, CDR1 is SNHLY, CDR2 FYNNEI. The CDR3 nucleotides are TGTGCCAGCAGACAGATTATAGGCAATCAGCCCCAGCATTTT. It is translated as CASRQIIGNQPQHF.

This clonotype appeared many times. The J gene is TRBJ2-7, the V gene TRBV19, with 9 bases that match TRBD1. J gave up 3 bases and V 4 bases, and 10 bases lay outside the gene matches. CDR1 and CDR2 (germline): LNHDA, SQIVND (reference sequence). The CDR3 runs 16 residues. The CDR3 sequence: CASSRADRGRYYEQYF. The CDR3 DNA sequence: TGTGCCAGTAGTAGGGCGGACAGGGGTCGGTACTACGAGCAGTACTTC.